Presented here are 25 T cell receptor beta chains from one specimen sequenced in a study of T cells in localized non-small cell lung cancer (dated by TCRdb to the early 2020s). The library relied on the immunoSEQ multiplex PCR assay. TCRdb carries this immuneACCESS record with in-frame sequences only. Its versions omit some clonotypes, under half of them owing to an unresolved V gene in the studies checked, with the rest unexplained. Here the sample has some 12,000 clones; approximately 84% occur a single time. The ten largest clonotypes hold over 7% of the sample. Sequences were derived from peripheral blood, sampled before any cancer treatment. All receptors come from a male donor older than 55 with stage III lung adenocarcinoma.

This sequence joins TRBV10-3 and TRBJ2-2; a possible D gene is TRBD1 (7 bases). V was pared by 10 bases and J by 6 bases, with 15 bases between. Looked up from germline, CDR1 is ENHRY and CDR2 is SYGVKD. This CDR3 contains 13 residues. CDR3 bases: TGTGCCACCCGGCGGGACAGAGCCGGGGAGCTGTTTTTT. Translated: CATRRDRAGELFF.

The J gene is TRBJ1-1, the V gene TRBV28, with TRBD1 matching 10 bases. Trimming removed 1 base from V and 1 base from J; junction bases left unmatched: 3. In germline, CDR1 is MDHEN, CDR2 SYDVKM. There are 16 residues in the CDR3. CDR3 sequence reads: CASSLSGQGWNTEAFF. The CDR3 DNA follows: TGTGCCAGCAGTTTATCGGGACAGGGGTGGAACACTGAAGCTTTCTTT.

This chain's CDR3 is CASSSGTSTDTQYF. CDR3 DNA sequence: TGTGCCAGCAGCTCCGGGACTAGCACAGATACGCAGTATTTT. The chain employs TRBV2 and TRBJ2-3; weak D call: TRBD2 (6 bases). CDR1 and CDR2 (germline): SNHLY, FYNNEI. V was clipped by 6 bases and J by 0 bases, with 10 bases between them. The CDR3 contains 14 residues.

This clone was seen just once. The chain joins TRBV19 to TRBJ2-7, with 7 bases identical to TRBD1. J gave up 2 bases and V 5 bases, and 6 bases lay outside the gene matches. Germline V gene data show CDR1 as LNHDA and CDR2 as SQIVND (reference sequence). The CDR3 has 14 amino acids. This CDR3 reads CASSGLDRAYEQYF. The CDR3 coding sequence is TGTGCCAGTAGTGGCTTAGACAGGGCCTACGAGCAGTACTTC.

This clone was seen only once. This sequence joins TRBV4-1 and TRBJ2-5; possibly TRBD2 for D (5 bases). The CDR3 has 17 amino acids. Per the germline V gene, CDR1 is MGHRA and CDR2 is YSYEKL. Trimming stripped 0 bases from V and 0 bases from J, with 14 bases between. DNA for the CDR3: TGCGCCAGCAGCCAAGAGGGATCCGGGCGGGACCAAGAGACCCAGTACTTC. Translation: CASSQEGSGRDQETQYF.

DNA of the CDR3: TGTGCCAGTTCCCTGACTAGCGGGCACGGTGAGCAGTTCTTC. This translates into CASSLTSGHGEQFF. This rearrangement joins TRBV9 to TRBJ2-1; 10 nucleotides line up with TRBD2. Germline V lookup: CDR1 SGDLS, CDR2 YYNGEE. The CDR3 is 14 amino acids. V shed 8 bases, J shed 9 bases, and the junction held 11 bases outside the gene matches.

V and J are TRBV2 and TRBJ2-7, with D tentatively TRBD1 (8 bases). The CDR3 sequence is 14 residues long. Germline assignment: CDR1 SNHLY and CDR2 FYNNEI. Between the trimmed V and J ends, which lost 10 bases and 2 bases, there was a span of 18 bases. The CDR3 sequence: CATRATGGAYEQYF. In DNA, the CDR3 is TGTGCCACCCGAGCCACAGGGGGGGCCTACGAGCAGTACTTC.

The J gene is TRBJ2-1, the V gene TRBV5-1, with 10 bases matching TRBD1. Losses at the gene ends were 0 bases for V and 6 bases for J; bases not matched to a gene: 3. The CDR3 has 15 residues. Germline V gene data show CDR1 as SGHRS and CDR2 as YFSETQ. The CDR3 sequence is CASSLVGTGVNEQFF. In DNA, the CDR3 is TGCGCCAGCAGCTTGGTTGGGACAGGGGTCAATGAGCAGTTCTTC.

V is TRBV6-5 and J is TRBJ2-2, with D perhaps matching TRBD1 or TRBD2 (5 bases each). Germline V gives CDR1 MNHEY, CDR2 SVGAGI. Deletions cut 4 bases from V and 4 bases from J, with 16 bases between. The CDR3 is 16 residues long. The CDR3 DNA reads TGTGCCAGCAGTTCCACTCCGGGACCCGCCACCGGGGAGCTGTTTTTT. Translating gives CASSSTPGPATGELFF.

The V and J genes are TRBV11-2 and TRBJ2-7; TRBD1 is a possible D gene (6 bases). Trimming shortened V by 5 bases and J by 1 base, and 6 bases separated the two germline ends. Per the germline V gene, CDR1 is SGHAT and CDR2 is FQNNGV. The CDR3 sequence is 12 residues long. The CDR3 spells CASSQGSYEQYF. CDR3 DNA sequence: TGTGCCAGCAGCCAGGGGTCCTACGAGCAGTACTTC.

The chain combines TRBV7-2 with TRBJ2-2, with TRBD2 identical over 14 bases. After removal of 6 bases from V and 6 bases from J, the junction contained 3 bases not matched to a gene. Germline CDR1 is SGHTA and CDR2 is FQGNSA. The CDR3 has 15 residues. The CDR3 DNA follows: TGTGCCAGCAGACGGGGACTAGCGGGAGCCGGGGAGCTGTTTTTT. Residues: CASRRGLAGAGELFF.

This chain uses TRBV7-9 with TRBJ2-1, with D possibly being TRBD1 or TRBD2 (5 bases each). The ends were cut back, 5 bases at V and 6 bases at J, with 14 bases in the middle. The CDR3 is made up of 14 amino acids. Germline V gene lookup returns CDR1 SEHNR and CDR2 FQNEAQ (reference sequence). The CDR3 sequence is CASSHSGAGNEQFF. Written as DNA, the CDR3 is TGTGCCAGCAGCCATTCCGGGGCCGGCAATGAGCAGTTCTTC.

This clone was counted a few times. This rearrangement joins TRBV19 to TRBJ2-2; tentatively, D is TRBD2 (6 bases). The CDR3 has 16 residues. V was cut by 1 base and J by 5 bases, with 14 bases left in between. The germline V gene has CDR1 LNHDA and CDR2 SQIVND (reference sequence). The DNA for the CDR3 is TGTGCCAGTAGTATAGGCCGGAGGGCGGGGACCGGGGAGCTGTTTTTT. This encodes CASSIGRRAGTGELFF. Looking up the rest from reference TRBV19 and TRBJ2-2 gives the full variable domain: DGGITQSPKYLFRKEGQNVTLSCEQNLNHDAMYWYRQDPGQGLRLIYYSQIVNDFQKGDIAEGYSVSREKKESFPLTVTSAQKNPTAFYLCASSIGRRAGTGELFFGEGSRLTVL.

The chain is built from TRBV7-3 and TRBJ1-1; D gene unclear. The ends were cut back, 6 bases at V and 0 bases at J, with 8 bases in the middle. The germline gives CDR1 SGHTA, CDR2 FQGTGA. The CDR3 spans 13 residues. CDR3 DNA: TGTGCCAGCAGTTATGACATGAACACTGAAGCTTTCTTT. Amino acids: CASSYDMNTEAFF.

This sequence joins TRBV16 and TRBJ2-3; D might be TRBD2 (6 bases). Germline lookup yields CDR1 KGHSY and CDR2 FQNENV. CDR3 length: 16 amino acids. Trimming removed 0 bases from V and 1 base from J, with 11 bases in between. The CDR3 spells CASSQSVAAGTDTQYF. The CDR3 DNA is TGTGCCAGCAGCCAATCGGTAGCGGCAGGCACAGATACGCAGTATTTT.

The gene calls are TRBV2 and TRBJ1-4; D is ambiguous. The CDR3 contains 15 residues. The germline CDR1 and CDR2 sequences are SNHLY and FYNNEI. With 4 bases removed from V and 5 bases from J, the gap between germline ends came to 14 bases. The CDR3 DNA follows: TGTGCCAGCAGTGGAGGACCCTCCAAGAATGAAAAACTGTTTTTT. It codes for CASSGGPSKNEKLFF.

The chain couples TRBV7-3 to TRBJ2-2; D gene unclear. The CDR3 spans 12 residues. Deletions cut 2 bases from V and 7 bases from J, with 5 bases between. Germline loops: CDR1 SGHTA, CDR2 FQGTGA. CDR3 protein: CASSLVGGELFF. CDR3 sequence (DNA): TGTGCCAGCAGCTTAGTAGGCGGGGAGCTGTTTTTT.

This sequence joins TRBV27 and TRBJ2-1; maybe TRBD1 (6 bases). CDR1 MNHEY and CDR2 SMNVEV come from the germline V gene (reference sequence). V was shortened by 2 bases and J by 0 bases, with 17 bases between the two germline ends. This CDR3 contains 18 residues. The CDR3 spells CASSLNRAPVSSYNEQFF. In DNA, the CDR3 is TGTGCCAGCAGTTTAAACAGGGCCCCTGTAAGCTCCTACAATGAGCAGTTCTTC.

V is TRBV7-9 and J is TRBJ1-5, with D hard to call. Trimming removed 1 base at V and 4 bases at J, with 2 bases between. Germline values: CDR1 SEHNR, CDR2 FQNEAQ (reference sequence). The CDR3 is 12 amino acids. CDR3 nucleotide sequence: TGTGCCAGCAGCTTAGGTAATCAGCCCCAGCATTTT. The encoded protein is CASSLGNQPQHF.

This clone occurred once. The gene calls are TRBV9 and TRBJ1-1; D is unclear. CDR3 length equals 14 residues. The germline V gene encodes CDR1 SGDLS and CDR2 YYNGEE. The ends were cut back, 4 bases at V and 4 bases at J, with 14 bases in the middle. The CDR3 is CASSSRGMTTEAFF. CDR3 DNA: TGTGCCAGCAGCTCTAGAGGCATGACCACTGAAGCTTTCTTT.

This chain connects TRBV2 to TRBJ1-1, with D uncertain. This CDR3 is 12 amino acids long. The germline gives CDR1 SNHLY, CDR2 FYNNEI. Trimming pared 5 bases from V and 2 bases from J, leaving 6 bases between. CDR3 region: CASSWLNTEAFF. The CDR3 DNA sequence: TGTGCCAGCAGTTGGTTAAACACTGAAGCTTTCTTT.

The rearrangement uses TRBV28 and TRBJ2-7; D call uncertain. The CDR3 is 12 residues long. Deletions cut 6 bases from V and 6 bases from J, with 12 bases between. CDR1 and CDR2 (germline): MDHEN, SYDVKM. The CDR3 coding sequence is TGTGCCAGCAGCCCCTCCAGAGGCGAGCAGTACTTC. This sequence encodes CASSPSRGEQYF.

The chain is built from TRBV5-1 and TRBJ2-5; D is perhaps TRBD2 (6 bases). Germline CDR1 is SGHRS and CDR2 is YFSETQ. The CDR3 has 15 amino acids. V was cut by 4 bases and J by 4 bases, with 17 bases left in between. CDR3 protein: CASSGGTGIRETQYF. The CDR3 DNA sequence: TGCGCCAGCAGCGGGGGGACGGGCATACGAGAGACCCAGTACTTC.

CDR3 sequence: CASSEEDRVNYGYTF. The CDR3 DNA follows: TGTGCCAGCAGTGAAGAGGACAGGGTGAACTATGGCTACACCTTC. The chain has TRBV2 and TRBJ1-2; 8 bases agree with TRBD1. Germline CDR1 reads SNHLY; CDR2 reads FYNNEI. This CDR3 has 15 amino acids. J was trimmed by 2 bases and V by 1 base; bases with no gene match: 3.

The rearrangement joins TRBV28 to TRBJ1-4; D not resolved. Germline loops: CDR1 MDHEN, CDR2 SYDVKM. Trimming removed 5 bases from V and 3 bases from J, with 13 bases in between. The CDR3 has 15 amino acids. Here the CDR3 DNA reads TGTGCCAGCAGTCCAGGAGGGTGGGCTAATGAAAAACTGTTTTTT. This gives the protein CASSPGGWANEKLFF.